This T cell receptor (beta chain) was observed in a study of identical twins. Donors were all healthy Caucasians. Study results and limitations: Twin pairs' shared out-of-frame alpha sequences were enriched in low generation probability.

In regard to this clonotype: The antigen is undetermined.

V was trimmed by 3 bases and J by 12 bases, leaving 10 bases between them. The CDR3 consists of 11 residues. Per the germline V gene, CDR1 is SGDLS and CDR2 is YYNGEE. A universal primer site came from template switching; cDNA carried unique molecular identifiers. MiXCR, applied by TCRdb to the 5' RACE reads, yields one record per CDR3 protein. The table shows some 330,000 distinct CDR3 sequences, with roughly 9% occurring only once. The TCR was taken from a woman between 45 and 60 years old in good health. Specimen: naive T cells sorted from blood. The chain carries TRBV9 and TRBJ2-1; possibly TRBD2 for D (6 bases). As DNA, the CDR3 is TGTGCCAGCAGCGGCCGGGACTTGCAGTTCTTC. Its translation: CASSGRDLQFF.